This T cell receptor (beta chain) was sequenced in a study of human T cells and chemical hapten exposure (TCRdb year 2021). Looking at the study overall: For sensitization, 2% DPC in acetone was applied to an approximately 2 cm by approximately 2 cm area of upper inner arm skin. Throughout the approximately 24-week study period, patients were also given weekly therapeutic DPC doses on the scalp. Patch testing was performed on the upper back with Finn chambers containing 0.01% DPC, and the patch tests were scored after 6 days according to International Contact Dermatitis Research Group standards. Alopecia areata with under or over 50% scalp involvement, alopecia totalis and alopecia universalis were represented in the patient cohort, which was mostly female. Libraries were combined into a pool for sequencing, and differences in TCR yield between samples came mainly from small differences in library volumes within the pool. Peripheral blood TCR repertoire changes were tracked in vivo in alopecia patients during primary and secondary sensitization to the hapten diphenylcyclopropenone (DPC). Blood samples were taken from patients before sensitization (week 0) and then at 2, 6 and about 24 weeks after DPC sensitization. For TCR sequencing, blood came from approximately 29 alopecia patients at anywhere from one to four time points (pre-sensitization, 2, 6 and 24 weeks). What the work shows at the level of the full study, not this receptor alone: After repeated subsampling, changes were observed in the strength of the expansion versus patch-test correlation and in the threshold at which the correlation became significant. The number of PT1 expanded TCRs positively correlated with patch test score, significant at thresholds 8, 16 and 32 but not 4. The number of TCRs above 1 in 1000 frequency did not change with DPC sensitization; there was no evidence of global repertoire structure alterations. Because all patients had alopecia, a presumed autoimmune disease, the immune response of the patients might differ from that of healthy individuals. Expanded TCRs formed significantly more large CDR3 similarity clusters than pre-sensitization or healthy control sets, consistent with antigen-driven responses.

Clipping removes 4 bases from V and 9 bases from J, with 8 as the unmatched junction base count. Sequences MGHRA (CDR1) and YSYEKL (CDR2) are obtained from the germline V gene. From cysteine to phenylalanine, the CDR3 is 14 amino acids long. Solely the CDR3 DNA is kept, with 42 bases framed from the first base. This clonotype has only a few counts. The clone's antigen remains unknown. No clone much larger than this one lies a single base away; base qualities are absent. What the time point label conveys for this sample: patch test 3, about 24 weeks after DPC sensitization. Taken with the paper, the label for treatment or condition translates to: therapeutic diphenylcyclopropenone sensitization with weekly scalp DPC. At each patch-test visit, blood was drawn before the patch test was applied. Patients were considered eligible if aged 18 to 70, diagnosed with alopecia and deemed suitable for DPC therapy, and patients were excluded if pregnant. Total RNA was isolated from unfractionated whole blood collected in Tempus Blood RNA tubes.

The library was obtained by RACE. The listed sequencing device is NextSeq 500. During library preparation, unique molecular identifiers were attached to individual cDNA molecules so that TCRs could be counted quantitatively and reproducibly. From each blood RNA sample, both TCR alpha and TCR beta chains were sequenced. The authors' analysis ran thus. The median number of TCRs per sample was approximately 93,000, ranging from about 23,224 to 690,600. V, J and CDR3 annotation of the TCR reads was performed with the Decombinator software suite. Every sample was subsampled to the same number of TCRs (28,000) for the PS versus PT1 abundance plots. Expanded TCRs were defined as absent before sensitization and observed at least eight times at the 2-week time point. In-frame beta chains were kept once TCRdb had trimmed the public reads at Q25 with fastp and called clones with MiXCR. Merged by CDR3 protein, the rows form single entries marked with the most common genes and DNA. The V and J calls, along with clone size, are taken from TCRdb and not from the paper's own processing. The sample records about 160,000 distinct CDR3 sequences, 28% of which are singletons. The top ten clonotypes cover under 2.5% of the sample.

This receptor was identified in a woman between 18 and 29 years old with alopecia areata. Some clones in this sample may be carry-over from other donors' samples. The material sequenced was whole blood, taken in connection with sensitization to the hapten diphenylcyclopropenone (DPC). The chain is encoded by TRBV4-1 joined to TRBJ1-5, with TRBD1 identical over 8 junction bases. The nucleotide sequence reads as follows: TGCGCCAGCAGCCGCGGACAGGGTTCGGGGCCCCAGCATTTT. Translated, it gives CASSRGQGSGPQHF.